These 3 T cell receptor beta chains came from one sample sequenced in a study of regulatory T cells in long-lasting Graves disease. Sample time point: newly diagnosed GD, antithyroid drugs for less than 3 months. The TCR library was made from RNA that had been extracted from PBMCs in TRIzol. To make TCR beta libraries, researchers used iRepertoire HTBI primers and Arm-PCR of CDR3 regions. TCRdb called the multiplex PCR reads again in MiXCR, with one record for every CDR3 protein. The table lists 680,000 or so distinct CDR3 sequences, 16% of them singletons. These data also formed part of another study, on T cells in Graves' hyperthyroidism and ophthalmopathy.

The sample in question was peripheral blood mononuclear cells (PBMCs), obtained at new diagnosis, from a patient treated with antithyroid drugs. These receptors were taken from a woman between 25 and 40 years old with Graves disease.

The chain links TRBV6-2 or TRBV6-3 to TRBJ2-3; weak D call: TRBD2 (5 bases). Trimming took 2 bases from V and 8 from J, leaving 29 bases between them. CDR1 and CDR2 from the germline V gene are MNHEY and SVGEGT. CDR3 length: 19 residues. CDR3 coding DNA: TGTGCCAGCAGTTACGAGGGTGTGCCGGTAGGGCAAACCCGGGCTACGCAGTATTTT. Amino acid sequence: CASSYEGVPVGQTRATQYF.

This clonotype has only a few counts. The chain links TRBV7-9 to TRBJ2-3; 13 nucleotides agree with TRBD2. Germline lookup yields CDR1 SEHNR and CDR2 FQNEAQ (reference sequence). The CDR3 extends over 19 amino acids. Losses at the gene ends were 4 bases for V and 0 bases for J; bases not matched to a gene: 10. As DNA, the CDR3 is TGTGCCAGCAGCTCCGCCGGGACTAGCGGGGTAGCTAGCACAGATACGCAGTATTTT. Translating gives CASSSAGTSGVASTDTQYF.

The CDR3 is CASKETDFYEQYF. As DNA, the CDR3 is TGTGCCAGCAAAGAGACAGATTTCTACGAGCAGTACTTC. This chain uses TRBV6-1 with TRBJ2-7, with D maybe TRBD1 (5 bases). Trimming removed 7 bases at V and 3 bases at J, with 13 bases between. Looked up from germline, CDR1 is MNHNS and CDR2 is SASEGT. CDR3 size: 13 residues.